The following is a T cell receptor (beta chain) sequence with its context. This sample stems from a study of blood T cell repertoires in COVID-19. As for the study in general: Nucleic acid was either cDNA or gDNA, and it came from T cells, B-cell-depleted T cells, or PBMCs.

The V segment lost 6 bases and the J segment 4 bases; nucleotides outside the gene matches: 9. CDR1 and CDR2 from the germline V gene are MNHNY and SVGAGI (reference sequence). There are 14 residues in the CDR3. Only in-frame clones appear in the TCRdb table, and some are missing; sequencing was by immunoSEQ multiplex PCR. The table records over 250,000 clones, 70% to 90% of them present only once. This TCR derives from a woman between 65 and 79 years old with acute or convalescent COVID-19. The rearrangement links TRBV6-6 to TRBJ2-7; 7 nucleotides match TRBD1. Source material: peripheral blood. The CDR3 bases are TGTGCCAGCAGGAACCGGGACAGCTCATACGAGCAGTACTTC. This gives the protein CASRNRDSSYEQYF.